This passage covers 5 T cell receptor beta chains from one sample sequenced in a study of beta chain features in type 1 diabetes. Investigators reverse transcribed all isolated RNA, so they sequenced expressed TCRB transcripts. Some clones are missing from TCRdb's copy, which holds only in-frame ones; the method was immunoSEQ multiplex PCR. The sample holds 150,000 or so clones; 7% to 10% are singletons and the top ten take about 0.61%. The sequenced sample was central memory CD4+ T cells from blood. Receptor source: a man aged 18-30 years in good health.

This sequence joins TRBV6-5 and TRBJ1-1; TRBD1 is a possible D gene (5 bases). CDR3 size: 14 residues. Looked up from germline, CDR1 is MNHEY and CDR2 is SVGAGI. Trimming cost V 6 bases and J 3 bases, with 14 bases left between them. The CDR3 DNA follows: TGTGCCAGCAGAGCGAATGGGGCCTACACTGAAGCTTTCTTT. This translates into CASRANGAYTEAFF.

This sequence joins TRBV28 and TRBJ2-3; tentative D call: TRBD1 (6 bases). This CDR3 region has 12 residues. Germline V gives CDR1 MDHEN, CDR2 SYDVKM. Trimming took 6 bases from V and 4 from J, leaving 8 bases between them. The CDR3 here is CASRTGPDTQYF. CDR3 bases: TGTGCCAGCAGAACAGGGCCAGATACGCAGTATTTT.

In its sample, this clone was seen a few times. This chain links TRBV7-9 with TRBJ2-3, with 11 bases fitting TRBD2. V lost 1 base and J lost 0; bases outside the gene matches: 3. This CDR3 comprises 17 residues. Germline V gives CDR1 SEHNR, CDR2 FQNEAQ (reference sequence). Written as DNA, the CDR3 is TGTGCCAGCAGCTTAGGGACTAGCGGGCCTAGCACAGATACGCAGTATTTT. Encoded protein: CASSLGTSGPSTDTQYF.

The genes are TRBV4-1 and TRBJ2-5; 7 bases agree with TRBD1. There are 15 residues in the CDR3. Trimming took 0 bases from V and 5 from J; bases not matched to a gene: 6. In germline, CDR1 is MGHRA, CDR2 YSYEKL. The chain's CDR3 is CASSQELADRETQYF. The CDR3 DNA reads TGCGCCAGCAGCCAAGAATTGGCGGACAGGGAGACCCAGTACTTC.

The V and J genes are TRBV6-6 and TRBJ2-1, with 13 nucleotides matching TRBD2. V was clipped by 6 bases and J by 9 bases; unmatched bases: 8. Looked up from germline, CDR1 is MNHNY and CDR2 is SVGAGI (reference sequence). This CDR3 comprises 15 residues. In DNA, the CDR3 is TGTGCCAGCAGCAGGACTAGCGGGGGCCTCACTGAGCAGTTCTTC. This gives the protein CASSRTSGGLTEQFF.